The 25 T cell receptor beta chains below all came from one sample that was sequenced in a study of T cell responses to AZD1222 COVID-19 vaccine. Sequencing was performed with immunoSEQ multiplex PCR; in TCRdb, only in-frame clones are kept and a portion is missing. This sample has under 70,000 clones, with roughly 84% found just once. Sequenced here: peripheral blood, sampled on day 0 of AZD1222 vaccination. These receptors all stem from an adult in good health.

This rearrangement joins TRBV3-1 (or the pseudogene TRBV3-2) to TRBJ1-2, with 7 positions matching TRBD1. The germline V gene has CDR1 LGHDT and CDR2 YNNKEL (reference sequence). This CDR3 is 15 amino acids long. The J segment lost 2 bases and the V segment lost 4 bases, leaving 7 bases of the junction unmatched. CDR3 region: CASSPRQGTNYGYTF. CDR3 coding DNA: TGTGCCAGCAGCCCTCGACAGGGAACGAACTATGGCTACACCTTC.

The V gene is TRBV6-5, the J gene TRBJ2-2, with TRBD1 as a possible D gene (6 bases). The V gene's germline CDR1 is MNHEY and CDR2 SVGAGI. This CDR3 is built from 15 residues. V lost 7 bases to trimming and J lost 6 bases, with 18 bases between them. The CDR3, as DNA: TGTGCCAGCAAGGGACACCGTAGATCGGCCGGGGAGCTGTTTTTT. Its protein product is CASKGHRRSAGELFF.

The chain uses TRBV18 and TRBJ2-1, with D hard to call. The V gene lost 3 bases and the J gene lost 4 bases, with 16 bases spanning the gap. Germline V gives CDR1 KGHSH, CDR2 LQKENI. The CDR3 runs 16 residues. CDR3 nucleotide sequence: TGTGCCAGCTCACCTCTAGGGCCCTCGGGTTACAATGAGCAGTTCTTC. Its translation is CASSPLGPSGYNEQFF.

The chain links TRBV14 to TRBJ1-5; D is possibly TRBD1 (6 bases). Per germline, CDR1 SGHDN and CDR2 FVKESK. There are 14 residues in the CDR3. V dropped 4 bases and J dropped 7 bases, with 14 bases sitting between them. Here the CDR3 DNA reads TGTGCCAGCAGCCTCGGGGGGGCAGGACAGCCCCAGCATTTT. Its translation: CASSLGGAGQPQHF.

The chain has TRBV9 and TRBJ1-2; TRBD1 agrees at 12 bases. CDR3 size: 17 residues. Germline trimming cut 4 bases from V and 6 bases from J; bases unmatched to any gene: 13. In germline, CDR1 is SGDLS, CDR2 YYNGEE. Here the CDR3 reads CASSSPGQGAFRDGYTF. The DNA of the CDR3 is TGTGCCAGCAGCTCGCCGGGACAGGGGGCATTCCGGGATGGCTACACCTTC.

This clone was counted a single time. The V and J genes are TRBV15 and TRBJ2-1; D is unclear. V lost 1 base and J 5 bases, leaving 9 bases between the germline ends. The germline CDR1 and CDR2 sequences are LNHNV and YYDKDF (reference sequence). The length of the CDR3 is 14 residues. CDR3 DNA sequence: TGTGCCACCAGCAGAGGGTTGACTGACAATGAGCAGTTCTTC. The encoded protein is CATSRGLTDNEQFF.

This sequence joins TRBV7-2 and TRBJ1-1; D unresolved. The ends were cut back, 9 bases at V and 0 bases at J, with 14 bases in the middle. Germline assignment: CDR1 SGHTA and CDR2 FQGNSA. The CDR3 spans 14 residues. The CDR3 sequence is CASQLVPLNTEAFF. Here the CDR3 DNA reads TGTGCCAGTCAGCTGGTACCGCTGAACACTGAAGCTTTCTTT.

V is TRBV12-3 or TRBV12-4 and J is TRBJ2-1; TRBD2 might be the D (6 bases). The V end was cut by 5 bases, the J end by 14 bases, with 16 bases between. CDR3 length: 12 residues. DNA for the CDR3: TGTGCCAGCAGTCCGGGGGTTAGCGAGGAGTTCTTC. Translating it yields CASSPGVSEEFF.

This clone showed up just a few times. V and J are TRBV7-2 and TRBJ2-4, with D possibly TRBD1 on 6 matching bases. The V end was cut by 2 bases, the J end by 1 base, with 21 bases between. Germline V gene data show CDR1 as SGHTA and CDR2 as FQGNSA. There are 19 residues in the CDR3. The CDR3 protein is CASSLSSYKGVRAKNIQYF. CDR3 in DNA: TGTGCCAGCAGCTTAAGTTCATATAAGGGGGTTAGGGCCAAAAACATTCAGTACTTC.

This clone was seen a single time. V is TRBV28 and J is TRBJ1-2; unclear D gene. V lost 4 bases and J lost 3, with 3 bases in between. This CDR3 spans 11 amino acids. Germline CDR1 reads MDHEN; CDR2 reads SYDVKM. The DNA of the CDR3 is TGTGCCAGCAGTTGGGACTATGGCTACACCTTC. Translating it yields CASSWDYGYTF.

This rearrangement joins TRBV4-3 to TRBJ1-1, with TRBD1 as a possible D gene (5 bases). The CDR3 covers 14 residues. Germline lookup yields CDR1 LGHNA and CDR2 YSLEER. The germline V and J ends were trimmed by 2 bases and 1 base, with 8 bases remaining between them. The CDR3 sequence is CASSQQGRNTEAFF. As DNA, the CDR3 is TGCGCCAGCAGCCAACAGGGCCGGAACACTGAAGCTTTCTTT.

J is TRBJ1-2 and V is TRBV11-2, with D possibly being TRBD1 (6 bases). Trimming pared 0 bases from V and 8 bases from J, leaving 16 bases between. This CDR3 region has 15 residues. The germline V gene encodes CDR1 SGHAT and CDR2 FQNNGV. The CDR3 region is CASSLDPGRGKGYTF. The CDR3 DNA follows: TGTGCCAGCAGCTTAGACCCAGGCAGGGGTAAAGGCTACACCTTC. The full variable domain, rest sourced from reference TRBV11-2 and TRBJ1-2, is EAGVAQSPRYKIIEKRQSVAFWCNPISGHATLYWYQQILGQGPKLLIQFQNNGVVDDSQLPKDRFSAERLKGVDSTLKIQPAKLEDSAVYLCASSLDPGRGKGYTFGSGTRLTVV.

The V gene is TRBV28, the J gene TRBJ1-4; D unresolved. The V end was cut by 7 bases, the J end by 5 bases, with 8 bases between. Germline CDR1 is MDHEN and CDR2 is SYDVKM. The CDR3 runs 12 residues. The CDR3 DNA sequence: TGTGCCAGCACCTCTCTGAATGAAAAACTGTTTTTT. Its translation is CASTSLNEKLFF.

The chain joins TRBV19 to TRBJ2-7; D call uncertain. Germline V gene sequence: CDR1 LNHDA, CDR2 SQIVND (reference sequence). CDR3 length: 14 residues. Trimming removed 1 base from V and 3 bases from J, with 10 bases in between. CDR3 in amino acids: CASSIGVEFYEQYF. CDR3 nucleotides: TGTGCCAGTAGTATAGGGGTCGAGTTCTACGAGCAGTACTTC.

V and J are TRBV15 and TRBJ1-1, with TRBD1 identical over 8 bases. The J segment lost 1 base and the V segment lost 6 bases, leaving 4 bases of the junction unmatched. Germline V gene sequence: CDR1 LNHNV, CDR2 YYDKDF (reference sequence). This CDR3 has 14 amino acids. CDR3 residues: CATRLDRANTEAFF. The CDR3 DNA sequence: TGTGCCACCAGGTTGGACAGGGCGAACACTGAAGCTTTCTTT. Together with reference TRBV15 and TRBJ1-1, the CDR3 gives the full variable domain: DAMVIQNPRYQVTQFGKPVTLSCSQTLNHNVMYWYQQKSSQAPKLLFHYYDKDFNNEADTPDNFQSRRPNTSFCFLDIRSPGLGDTAMYLCATRLDRANTEAFFGQGTRLTVV.

The rearrangement joins TRBV28 to TRBJ1-5; no clear D. This CDR3 contains 12 residues. Deletions cut 2 bases from V and 8 bases from J, with 7 bases between. Germline assignment: CDR1 MDHEN and CDR2 SYDVKM. The CDR3 spells CASSLLWKPQHF. The CDR3 bases are TGTGCCAGCAGTTTACTTTGGAAGCCCCAGCATTTT.

The chain recombines TRBV18 with TRBJ2-5; D is undetermined. V was clipped by 1 base and J by 0 bases, with 6 bases between them. The CDR3 has 14 amino acids. CDR1 is KGHSH and CDR2 is LQKENI in the germline V gene. For the CDR3, the DNA is TGTGCCAGCTCACCACGTCGGAACCAAGAGACCCAGTACTTC. This gives the protein CASSPRRNQETQYF.

The chain recombines TRBV3-1 (or the pseudogene TRBV3-2) with TRBJ2-3, with no clear D. The CDR3 is 12 residues long. The V and J ends lost 1 base and 3 bases respectively, with 2 bases between them. Germline lookup yields CDR1 LGHDT and CDR2 YNNKEL (reference sequence). CDR3 bases: TGTGCCAGCAGCCAAGGAACAGATACGCAGTATTTT. Residues: CASSQGTDTQYF.

The chain recombines TRBV6-5 with TRBJ1-5, with 8 positions matching TRBD1. V lost 2 bases to trimming and J lost 2 bases; unmatched junction nucleotides: 2. This CDR3 has 15 amino acids. From germline, CDR1 is MNHEY and CDR2 SVGAGI. For the CDR3, the DNA is TGTGCCAGCAGTTACGACAGGGGTGGCAATCAGCCCCAGCATTTT. Translated, it gives CASSYDRGGNQPQHF.

This sequence joins TRBV30 and TRBJ2-7, with D tentatively TRBD2 (5 bases). V was shortened by 0 bases and J by 4 bases, with 16 bases between the two germline ends. This CDR3 contains 15 residues. CDR1 is GTSNPN, CDR2 SVGIG, per germline (reference sequence). Written as DNA, the CDR3 is TGTGCCTGGAGTGTACCCAACGGACTTGAATACGAGCAGTACTTC. Translating gives CAWSVPNGLEYEQYF.

This chain links TRBV3-1 (or the pseudogene TRBV3-2) with TRBJ1-3, with D unresolved. In germline, CDR1 is LGHDT, CDR2 YNNKEL (reference sequence). The CDR3 has 16 amino acids. V dropped 4 bases and J dropped 0 bases, with 13 bases sitting between them. The DNA for the CDR3 is TGTGCCAGCAGCCCCTCGAGCAGCTTCTCTGGAAACACCATATATTTT. Translated: CASSPSSSFSGNTIYF.

The V gene is TRBV19, the J gene TRBJ1-1, with D possibly TRBD1 on 6 matching bases. Looked up from germline, CDR1 is LNHDA and CDR2 is SQIVND (reference sequence). This CDR3 comprises 12 residues. V was cut by 7 bases and J by 11 bases, with 17 bases left in between. The CDR3 sequence is CASTNRAGWAFF. The CDR3 bases are TGTGCCAGTACCAACAGGGCAGGGTGGGCTTTCTTT.

The chain carries TRBV27 and TRBJ1-5; D gene ambiguous. Trimming left V 6 bases short and J 9 bases short, with 15 bases between. In germline, CDR1 is MNHEY, CDR2 SMNVEV (reference sequence). The CDR3 spans 13 residues. DNA of the CDR3: TGTGCCAGCAGCGATACAGCCAGTTGGCCCCAGCATTTT. The encoded protein is CASSDTASWPQHF.

The chain couples TRBV7-8 to TRBJ1-1, with no clear D. V lost 5 bases and J lost 0, with 10 bases in between. The CDR3 extends over 14 amino acids. Germline V gene sequence: CDR1 SGHVS, CDR2 FQNEAQ. The CDR3 spells CASSGRMMNTEAFF. The CDR3 region has the DNA TGTGCCAGCAGCGGAAGGATGATGAACACTGAAGCTTTCTTT.

The chain is built from TRBV6-2 or TRBV6-3 and TRBJ1-5; D unclear. The CDR3 extends over 20 amino acids. The V end lost 0 bases, the J end lost 0 bases, and 21 bases lay between the germline ends. The germline V gene has CDR1 MNHEY and CDR2 SVGEGT. DNA for the CDR3: TGTGCCAGCAGTTACTCCCCGACTCTAGGAGGAACATATAGCAATCAGCCCCAGCATTTT. It is translated as CASSYSPTLGGTYSNQPQHF.